The clone carrying this T cell receptor (beta chain) was seen more than once but under ten times. TCRdb reprocessed the 5' RACE reads with MiXCR, giving one entry per CDR3 protein. This table has just over 250,000 distinct CDR3 sequences, about 5.2% appearing once. CDR3 length: 16 amino acids. V lost 1 base to trimming and J lost 1 base, with 14 bases between them. Germline CDR1 and CDR2: SGHRS and YFSETQ. This record comes from a study of T cells after yellow fever vaccination. Across the study: Libraries from low-cell-number fractions were prepared with the SMART-Seq v4 Ultra Low Input RNA kit.

The sample consisted of CD4+ T cells sorted from PBMCs, taken on the day of the yellow fever booster vaccination. This receptor was taken from a man younger than 30 who received the YFV17D yellow fever vaccine. The chain uses TRBV5-1 and TRBJ1-1; D is unresolved. This CDR3 reads CASSLMISVGNTEAFF. The CDR3 DNA is TGCGCCAGCAGCTTGATGATCTCCGTAGGGAACACTGAAGCTTTCTTT.